The next 27 T cell receptor beta chains were all read from a single sample in a study of blood T cell repertoires in COVID-19. Libraries were prepared by immunoSEQ multiplex PCR; TCRdb keeps only in-frame clonotypes and omits some of them. The data hold fewer than 300,000 clones, with 70% to 90% observed a single time. Sequences were obtained from peripheral blood. These receptors all stem from a woman aged 40 to 55 who had recovered from COVID-19.

The rearrangement links TRBV3-1 (or the pseudogene TRBV3-2) to TRBJ1-4; 7 positions match TRBD1. The J segment lost 8 bases and the V segment lost 4 bases, leaving 7 bases of the junction unmatched. CDR1 LGHDT and CDR2 YNNKEL come from the germline V gene (reference sequence). The CDR3 has 14 amino acids. In DNA form, the CDR3 reads TGTGCCAGCAGCCCATCAGGGGGTGTCGAAAAACTGTTTTTT. It is translated as CASSPSGGVEKLFF.

The chain is built from TRBV11-2 and TRBJ1-1; 7 bases align to TRBD1. CDR1 is SGHAT and CDR2 is FQNNGV in the germline V gene. V lost 5 bases and J lost 4; bases outside the gene matches: 7. The CDR3 contains 14 residues. The CDR3 sequence is CASSPGQVATEAFF. CDR3 DNA sequence: TGTGCCAGCAGCCCAGGACAGGTTGCCACTGAAGCTTTCTTT.

CDR3 sequence (DNA): TGTGCCAGCAGTTTCAACAGGGGATACACTGAAGCTTTCTTT. Its translation is CASSFNRGYTEAFF. The V call is TRBV27, the J call TRBJ1-1, with 7 bases identical to TRBD1. The CDR3 is 14 residues long. Germline CDR1 is MNHEY and CDR2 is SMNVEV (reference sequence). V was clipped by 3 bases and J by 3 bases; unmatched bases: 4.

The chain combines TRBV3-1 (or the pseudogene TRBV3-2) with TRBJ2-1; possible D gene TRBD2, 6 bases. Trimming left V 5 bases short and J 5 bases short, with 13 bases between. There are 14 residues in the CDR3. Germline V gene lookup returns CDR1 LGHDT and CDR2 YNNKEL (reference sequence). The CDR3 region has the DNA TGTGCCAGCAGCAGGAGGGCCCGGGACAATGAGCAGTTCTTC. Its translation: CASSRRARDNEQFF.

The chain has TRBV3-1 (or the pseudogene TRBV3-2) and TRBJ2-5, with D tentatively TRBD2 (5 bases). The CDR3 consists of 16 residues. Germline CDR1 and CDR2: LGHDT and YNNKEL (reference sequence). Trimming cost V 1 base and J 3 bases, with 15 bases left between them. CDR3 sequence reads: CASSQGTPPIKETQYF. The CDR3 DNA reads TGTGCCAGCAGCCAAGGGACTCCCCCGATAAAAGAGACCCAGTACTTC.

This clone was detected a few times. The chain carries TRBV5-1 and TRBJ2-1, with TRBD2 matching 11 bases. With 4 bases clipped from V and 9 bases from J, the junction kept 15 bases outside the gene matches. This CDR3 comprises 17 residues. In germline, CDR1 is SGHRS, CDR2 YFSETQ. The CDR3 DNA is TGCGCCAGCAGCCCGGCCCTAGCGGGAGGCCCCCAGGGTGAGCAGTTCTTC. It encodes CASSPALAGGPQGEQFF.

The chain carries TRBV27 and TRBJ1-3, with 8 positions matching TRBD1. The CDR3 is 15 residues long. With V trimmed by 5 bases and J by 4 bases, 7 bases remained unmatched. The germline V gene has CDR1 MNHEY and CDR2 SMNVEV (reference sequence). CDR3 sequence reads: CASSRTGPGGNTIYF. Here the CDR3 DNA reads TGTGCCAGCAGTAGGACAGGGCCGGGCGGAAACACCATATATTTT.

The rearrangement links TRBV4-3 to TRBJ2-3; maybe TRBD1 (6 bases). The CDR3 consists of 15 residues. Germline V gene lookup returns CDR1 LGHNA and CDR2 YSLEER. V was cut by 0 bases and J by 1 base, with 8 bases left in between. The CDR3 reads CASSQEPGGTDTQYF. The CDR3 DNA reads TGCGCCAGCAGCCAAGAGCCAGGGGGCACAGATACGCAGTATTTT.

This chain joins TRBV9 and TRBJ1-5, with 9 bases fitting TRBD1. In germline, CDR1 is SGDLS, CDR2 YYNGEE. Trimming removed 0 bases from V and 8 bases from J; junction bases left unmatched: 18. There are 19 residues in the CDR3. CDR3 in DNA: TGTGCCAGCAGCGTAGGGGTCTTCGGGGGACAGGGTGGTTTGGAGCCCCAGCATTTT. This encodes CASSVGVFGGQGGLEPQHF.

This clone was recorded a few times. The chain joins TRBV29-1 to TRBJ2-7, with 10 bases lining up with TRBD1. With 7 bases clipped from V and 10 bases from J, the junction kept 10 bases outside the gene matches. Germline V gene data show CDR1 as SQVTM and CDR2 as ANQGSEA. The CDR3 contains 12 residues. CDR3 protein: CSAAGTGAAQYF. CDR3 nucleotide sequence: TGCAGCGCTGCCGGGACAGGGGCTGCCCAGTACTTC.

V and J are TRBV19 and TRBJ2-2, with 8 bases identical to TRBD1. The trim removed 5 bases at V and 2 bases at J, leaving 7 bases unmatched. Germline V gene sequence: CDR1 LNHDA, CDR2 SQIVND (reference sequence). CDR3 length equals 16 residues. The CDR3 reads CASSAVQGANTGELFF. DNA for the CDR3: TGTGCCAGTAGTGCGGTGCAGGGGGCTAACACCGGGGAGCTGTTTTTT. The whole variable domain, filled in from reference TRBV19 and TRBJ2-2, reads DGGITQSPKYLFRKEGQNVTLSCEQNLNHDAMYWYRQDPGQGLRLIYYSQIVNDFQKGDIAEGYSVSREKKESFPLTVTSAQKNPTAFYLCASSAVQGANTGELFFGEGSRLTVL.

The rearrangement joins TRBV19 to TRBJ1-6, with TRBD1 as a possible D gene (5 bases). The CDR3 spans 14 residues. V dropped 3 bases and J dropped 10 bases, with 13 bases sitting between them. Germline CDR1 and CDR2: LNHDA and SQIVND (reference sequence). The CDR3 protein is CASSIPQGGSPLHF. The CDR3, as DNA: TGTGCCAGTAGTATCCCCCAGGGTGGCTCACCCCTCCACTTT.

CDR3 nucleotides: TGCAGCGTTGAAACACCCCGAGACAGGTTTGAAGCTTTCTTT. Its translation: CSVETPRDRFEAFF. The V and J genes are TRBV29-1 and TRBJ1-1; D perhaps matches TRBD1 (6 bases). V lost 2 bases to trimming and J lost 7 bases, with 17 bases between them. Looked up from germline, CDR1 is SQVTM and CDR2 is ANQGSEA. The CDR3 runs to 14 residues.

The chain joins TRBV19 to TRBJ1-1, with D possibly matching TRBD1 (5 bases). CDR1 is LNHDA, CDR2 SQIVND, per germline (reference sequence). Trimming cost V 3 bases and J 4 bases, with 12 bases left between them. The length of the CDR3 is 14 residues. The CDR3 is CASSIMTGGTEAFF. In DNA, the CDR3 is TGTGCCAGTAGTATCATGACGGGGGGCACTGAAGCTTTCTTT.

The chain combines TRBV30 with TRBJ2-7; maybe TRBD2 (6 bases). The ends were cut back, 3 bases at V and 4 bases at J, with 13 bases in the middle. CDR1 GTSNPN and CDR2 SVGIG come from the germline V gene (reference sequence). CDR3 length: 13 residues. DNA of the CDR3: TGTGCCTGGAGGCCGGCGGGAAGTTACGAGCAGTACTTC. This gives the protein CAWRPAGSYEQYF.

This chain links TRBV9 with TRBJ1-4; TRBD1 is a possible D gene (5 bases). V lost 0 bases to trimming and J lost 11 bases, with 14 bases between them. The germline gives CDR1 SGDLS, CDR2 YYNGEE. CDR3 length: 14 residues. CDR3 sequence: CASSVGGSAGKLFF. As DNA, the CDR3 is TGTGCCAGCAGCGTAGGGGGATCGGCAGGGAAACTGTTTTTT.

The chain joins TRBV5-5 to TRBJ2-1; D call uncertain. Trimming stripped 0 bases from V and 5 bases from J, with 12 bases between. There are 15 residues in the CDR3. CDR1 and CDR2 (germline): SGHKS, YYEKEE (reference sequence). The CDR3 DNA reads as TGTGCCAGCAGCTTGGGCGTTACCGCACACAATGAGCAGTTCTTC. It is translated as CASSLGVTAHNEQFF.

This chain links TRBV5-6 with TRBJ1-4, with D maybe TRBD1 (6 bases). V was shortened by 4 bases and J by 8 bases, with 15 bases between the two germline ends. The CDR3 length is 14 residues. Germline V gene data show CDR1 as SGHDT and CDR2 as YYEEEE. The CDR3 sequence: CASSLYGGREKLFF. In DNA, the CDR3 is TGTGCCAGCAGCCTATACGGGGGGCGGGAAAAACTGTTTTTT.

The gene calls are TRBV30 and TRBJ2-7, with 7 bases matching TRBD1. This CDR3 is built from 12 residues. Germline V CDR1 and CDR2: GTSNPN, SVGIG (reference sequence). The V gene end was trimmed by 5 bases and the J gene end by 3 bases; junction bases not matched to a gene: 4. CDR3 nucleotides: TGTGCCTGGGGACGACAGGGCTACGAGCAGTACTTC. It yields the protein CAWGRQGYEQYF. Variable domain in full (rest from reference TRBV30 and TRBJ2-7): SQTIHQWPATLVQPVGSPLSLECTVEGTSNPNLYWYRQAAGRGLQLLFYSVGIGQISSEVPQNLSASRPQDRQFILSSKKLLLSDSGFYLCAWGRQGYEQYFGPGTRLTVT.

This clone was seen a single time. The chain employs TRBV11-2 and TRBJ1-5; TRBD1 is a possible D gene (6 bases). Germline V gene sequence: CDR1 SGHAT, CDR2 FQNNGV. The CDR3 totals 18 residues. The V gene lost 2 bases and the J gene lost 7 bases, with 24 bases spanning the gap. The CDR3 DNA reads TGTGCCAGCAGCTTATCCTTTGGGGGGGGCCCCTTTGGGCAGCCCCAGCATTTT. Its protein product is CASSLSFGGGPFGQPQHF.

V usage is TRBV30 and J usage is TRBJ2-1, with 7 bases aligning to TRBD2. Germline V CDR1 and CDR2: GTSNPN, SVGIG (reference sequence). Trimming cost V 5 bases and J 2 bases; bases outside gene matches: 3. The CDR3 runs 13 residues. CDR3 protein: CAWAGVAYNEQFF. The DNA of the CDR3 is TGTGCCTGGGCGGGAGTTGCCTACAATGAGCAGTTCTTC. Looking up the rest from reference TRBV30 and TRBJ2-1 gives the full variable domain: SQTIHQWPATLVQPVGSPLSLECTVEGTSNPNLYWYRQAAGRGLQLLFYSVGIGQISSEVPQNLSASRPQDRQFILSSKKLLLSDSGFYLCAWAGVAYNEQFFGPGTRLTVL.

CDR3 sequence: CASSFGQGNTEAFF. The CDR3 nucleotides are TGTGCCAGCAGCTTCGGACAGGGGAACACTGAAGCTTTCTTT. V gene TRBV14 combines with J gene TRBJ1-1; TRBD1 matches at 8 bases. J was trimmed by 1 base and V by 5 bases; bases with no gene match: 3. This CDR3 has 14 residues. Germline-derived CDR1 and CDR2 are SGHDN and FVKESK.

V is TRBV9 and J is TRBJ1-2, with 10 bases lining up with TRBD1. CDR3 length equals 16 residues. The V gene end was trimmed by 0 bases and the J gene end by 6 bases; junction bases not matched to a gene: 8. In germline, CDR1 is SGDLS, CDR2 YYNGEE. For the CDR3, the DNA is TGTGCCAGCAGCGTAGCGCACCGGGACAGGGGCCATGGCTACACCTTC. Translating it yields CASSVAHRDRGHGYTF.

The rearrangement links TRBV4-1 to TRBJ1-5, with a tentative D call TRBD1 (6 bases). CDR3 size: 14 residues. The germline V gene encodes CDR1 MGHRA and CDR2 YSYEKL. Trimming pared 3 bases from V and 2 bases from J, leaving 8 bases between. CDR3 DNA sequence: TGCGCCAGCAGCCAGGGGGCCGGCAATCAGCCCCAGCATTTT. Translated, it gives CASSQGAGNQPQHF.

The rearrangement joins TRBV7-8 to TRBJ2-7; perhaps TRBD1 as D (5 bases). This CDR3 spans 15 amino acids. Trimming removed 1 base at V and 2 bases at J, with 12 bases between. Germline CDR1 and CDR2: SGHVS and FQNEAQ. CDR3 coding DNA: TGTGCCAGCAGCTTAGTCGGTCAGGGTACCTACGAGCAGTACTTC. It yields the protein CASSLVGQGTYEQYF. Together with reference TRBV7-8 and TRBJ2-7, the CDR3 gives the full variable domain: GAGVSQSPRYKVAKRGQDVALRCDPISGHVSLFWYQQALGQGPEFLTYFQNEAQLDKSGLPSDRFFAERPEGSVSTLKIQRTQQEDSAVYLCASSLVGQGTYEQYFGPGTRLTVT.

This clone occurred once. The chain is built from TRBV30 and TRBJ2-2; 7 bases agree with TRBD2. Trimming at V came to 3 bases and at J to 5 bases, leaving 9 bases not matched to a gene. The length of the CDR3 is 15 residues. Per the germline V gene, CDR1 is GTSNPN and CDR2 is SVGIG (reference sequence). The CDR3 DNA is TGTGCCTGGAGCCCGGGCGGGAGTGGTACCGGGGAGCTGTTTTTT. Protein sequence: CAWSPGGSGTGELFF.

The chain links TRBV2 to TRBJ2-5; TRBD2 is a possible D gene (6 bases). V was trimmed by 5 bases and J by 3 bases, leaving 13 bases between them. Germline V lookup: CDR1 SNHLY, CDR2 FYNNEI. The CDR3 sequence is 14 residues long. The CDR3 sequence is CASSTGTPKETQYF. The CDR3 nucleotides are TGTGCCAGCAGTACCGGGACTCCAAAAGAGACCCAGTACTTC.